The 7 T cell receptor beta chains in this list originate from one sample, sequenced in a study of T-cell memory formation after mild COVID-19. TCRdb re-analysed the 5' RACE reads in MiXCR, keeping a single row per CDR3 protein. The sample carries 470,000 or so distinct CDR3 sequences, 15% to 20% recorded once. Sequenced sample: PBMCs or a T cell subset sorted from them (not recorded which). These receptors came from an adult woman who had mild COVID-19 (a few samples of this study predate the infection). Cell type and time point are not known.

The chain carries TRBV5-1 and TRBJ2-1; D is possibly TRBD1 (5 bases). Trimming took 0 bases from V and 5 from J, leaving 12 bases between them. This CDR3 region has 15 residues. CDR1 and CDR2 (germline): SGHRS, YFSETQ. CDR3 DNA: TGCGCCAGCAGCTTGGAAAGACAGATAAACAATGAGCAGTTCTTC. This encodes CASSLERQINNEQFF.

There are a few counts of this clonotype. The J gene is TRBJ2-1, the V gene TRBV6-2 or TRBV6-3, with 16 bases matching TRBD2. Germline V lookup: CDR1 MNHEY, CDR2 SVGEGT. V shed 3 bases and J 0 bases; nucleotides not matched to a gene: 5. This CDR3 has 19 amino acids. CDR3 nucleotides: TGTGCCAGCAGTTATGGGACTAGCGGGAGGGCTGTCTCCTACAATGAGCAGTTCTTC. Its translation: CASSYGTSGRAVSYNEQFF.

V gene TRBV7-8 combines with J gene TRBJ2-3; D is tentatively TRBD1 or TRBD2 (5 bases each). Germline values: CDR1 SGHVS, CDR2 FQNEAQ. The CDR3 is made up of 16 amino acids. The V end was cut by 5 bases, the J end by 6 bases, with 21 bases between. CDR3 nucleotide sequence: TGTGCCAGCAGCCGTTACCGGGACCCCAAGAGGGATACGCAGTATTTT. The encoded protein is CASSRYRDPKRDTQYF. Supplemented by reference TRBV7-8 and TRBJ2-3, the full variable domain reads GAGVSQSPRYKVAKRGQDVALRCDPISGHVSLFWYQQALGQGPEFLTYFQNEAQLDKSGLPSDRFFAERPEGSVSTLKIQRTQQEDSAVYLCASSRYRDPKRDTQYFGPGTRLTVL.

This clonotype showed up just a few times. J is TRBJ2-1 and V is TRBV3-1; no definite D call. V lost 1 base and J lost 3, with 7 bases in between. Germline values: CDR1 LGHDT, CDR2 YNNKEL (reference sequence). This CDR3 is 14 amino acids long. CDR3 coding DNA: TGTGCCAGCAGCCAAGGGATAGGCTACAATGAGCAGTTCTTC. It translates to CASSQGIGYNEQFF.

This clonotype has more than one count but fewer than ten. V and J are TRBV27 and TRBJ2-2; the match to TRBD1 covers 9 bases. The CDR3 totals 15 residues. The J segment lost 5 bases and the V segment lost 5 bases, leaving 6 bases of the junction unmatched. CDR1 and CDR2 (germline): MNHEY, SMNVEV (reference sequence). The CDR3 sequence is CASSPGTGSTGELFF. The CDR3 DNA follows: TGTGCCAGCAGTCCCGGGACAGGGAGTACCGGGGAGCTGTTTTTT.

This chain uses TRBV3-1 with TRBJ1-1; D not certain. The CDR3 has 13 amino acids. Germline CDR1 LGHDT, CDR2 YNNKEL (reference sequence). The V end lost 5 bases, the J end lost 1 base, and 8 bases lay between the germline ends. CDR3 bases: TGTGCCAGCAGCACCAACCCGAACACTGAAGCTTTCTTT. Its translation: CASSTNPNTEAFF.

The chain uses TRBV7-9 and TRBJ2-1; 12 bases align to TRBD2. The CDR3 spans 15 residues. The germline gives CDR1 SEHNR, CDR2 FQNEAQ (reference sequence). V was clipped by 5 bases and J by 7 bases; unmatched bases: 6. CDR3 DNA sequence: TGTGCCAGCAGCCAGACTAGCGGGGGTTCTAATGAGCAGTTCTTC. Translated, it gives CASSQTSGGSNEQFF.